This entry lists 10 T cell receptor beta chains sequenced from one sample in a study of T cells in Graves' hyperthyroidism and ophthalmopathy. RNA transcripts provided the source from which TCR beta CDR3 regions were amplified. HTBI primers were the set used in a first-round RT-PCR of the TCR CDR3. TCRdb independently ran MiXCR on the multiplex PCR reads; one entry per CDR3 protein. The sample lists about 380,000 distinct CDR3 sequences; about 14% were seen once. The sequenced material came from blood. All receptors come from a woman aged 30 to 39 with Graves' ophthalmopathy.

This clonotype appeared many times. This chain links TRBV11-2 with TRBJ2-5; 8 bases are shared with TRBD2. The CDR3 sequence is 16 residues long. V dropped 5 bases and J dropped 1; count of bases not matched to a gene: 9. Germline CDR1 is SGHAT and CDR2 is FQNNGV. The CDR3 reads CASSIRVGTSQETQYF. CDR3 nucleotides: TGTGCCAGCAGCATCCGAGTTGGGACTAGCCAAGAGACCCAGTACTTC.

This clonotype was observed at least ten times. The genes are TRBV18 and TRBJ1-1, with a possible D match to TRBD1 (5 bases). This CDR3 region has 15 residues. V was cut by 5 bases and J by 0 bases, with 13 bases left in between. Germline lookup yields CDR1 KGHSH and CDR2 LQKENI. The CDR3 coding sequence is TGTGCCAGCTCAGGGACCATCGTAATGAACACTGAAGCTTTCTTT. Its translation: CASSGTIVMNTEAFF.

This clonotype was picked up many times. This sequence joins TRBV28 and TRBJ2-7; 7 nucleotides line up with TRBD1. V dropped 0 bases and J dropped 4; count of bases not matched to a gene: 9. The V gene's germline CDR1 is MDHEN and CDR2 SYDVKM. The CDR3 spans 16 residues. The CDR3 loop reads CASSLWAGGERYEQYF. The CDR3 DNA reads TGTGCCAGCAGTTTATGGGCAGGGGGAGAAAGGTACGAGCAGTACTTC. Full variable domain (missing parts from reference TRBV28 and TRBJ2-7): DVKVTQSSRYLVKRTGEKVFLECVQDMDHENMFWYRQDPGLGLRLIYFSYDVKMKEKGDIPEGYSVSREKKERFSLILESASTNQTSMYLCASSLWAGGERYEQYFGPGTRLTVT.

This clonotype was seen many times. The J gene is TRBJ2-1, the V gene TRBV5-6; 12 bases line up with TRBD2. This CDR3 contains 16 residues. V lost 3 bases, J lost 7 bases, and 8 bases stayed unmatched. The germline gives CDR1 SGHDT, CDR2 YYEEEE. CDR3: CASSSARLAGVNEQFF. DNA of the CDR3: TGTGCCAGCAGCTCCGCTAGACTAGCGGGGGTGAATGAGCAGTTCTTC.

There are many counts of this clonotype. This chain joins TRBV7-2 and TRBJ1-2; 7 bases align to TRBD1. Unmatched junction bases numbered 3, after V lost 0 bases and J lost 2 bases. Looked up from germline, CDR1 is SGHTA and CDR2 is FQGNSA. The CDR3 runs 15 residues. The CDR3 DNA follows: TGTGCCAGCAGCTTAGCAGGGGGCGACAACTATGGCTACACCTTC. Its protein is CASSLAGGDNYGYTF.

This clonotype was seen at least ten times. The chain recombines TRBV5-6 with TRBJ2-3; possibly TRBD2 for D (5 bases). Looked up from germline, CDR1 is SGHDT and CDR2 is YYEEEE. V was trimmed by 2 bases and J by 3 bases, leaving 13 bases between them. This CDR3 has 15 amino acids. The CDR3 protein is CASSFAGLGTDTQYF. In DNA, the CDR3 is TGTGCCAGCAGCTTTGCGGGTCTGGGGACAGATACGCAGTATTTT.

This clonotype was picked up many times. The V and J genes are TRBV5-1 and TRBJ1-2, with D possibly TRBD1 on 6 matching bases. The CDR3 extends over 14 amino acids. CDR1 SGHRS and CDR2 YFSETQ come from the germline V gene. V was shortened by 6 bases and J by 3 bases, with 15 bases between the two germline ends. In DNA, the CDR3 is TGCGCCAGCAACTCGCAGGCAGGGGACTATGGCTACACCTTC. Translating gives CASNSQAGDYGYTF.

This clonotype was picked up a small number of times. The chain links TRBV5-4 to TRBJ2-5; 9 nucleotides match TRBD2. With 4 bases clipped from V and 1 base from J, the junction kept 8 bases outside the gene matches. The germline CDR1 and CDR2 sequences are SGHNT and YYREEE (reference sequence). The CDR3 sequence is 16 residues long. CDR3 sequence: CASSQKGGGVQETQYF. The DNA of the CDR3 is TGTGCCAGCAGCCAAAAGGGCGGGGGGGTCCAAGAGACCCAGTACTTC.

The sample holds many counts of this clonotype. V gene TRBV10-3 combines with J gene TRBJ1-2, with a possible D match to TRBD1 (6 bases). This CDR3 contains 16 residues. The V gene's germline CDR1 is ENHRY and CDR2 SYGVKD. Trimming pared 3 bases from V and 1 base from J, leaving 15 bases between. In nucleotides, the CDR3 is TGTGCCATCAGTGAAAATTCCGGACAGTTTAACTATGGCTACACCTTC. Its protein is CAISENSGQFNYGYTF.

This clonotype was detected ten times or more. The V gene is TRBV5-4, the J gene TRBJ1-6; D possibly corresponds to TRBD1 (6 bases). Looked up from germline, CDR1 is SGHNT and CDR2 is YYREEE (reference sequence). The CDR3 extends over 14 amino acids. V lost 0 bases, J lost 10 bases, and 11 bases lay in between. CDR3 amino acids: CASSLEQGQSPLHF. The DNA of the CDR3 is TGTGCCAGCAGCTTGGAGCAGGGGCAATCACCCCTCCACTTT.